The entry that follows covers one T cell receptor beta chain sequence. What it binds is not known. This CDR3 is 12 amino acids long. The germline V gene encodes CDR1 MNHNS and CDR2 SASEGT. Trimming pared 3 bases from V and 6 bases from J, leaving 5 bases between. This entry belongs to a study of shared clonotypes between healthy human individuals. Study-wide results and limits: Blood alone was sampled, and tissue repertoires likely differ. Clonotype sharing levels among donors were expected to vary with sequencing depth. Against clonotypes common to all four donors, non-shared ones had lower generation probabilities.

The assay was immunoSEQ multiplex PCR, and TCRdb's table has in-frame clones only and misses some. The sample records fewer than 2.5 million clones, over 85% being singletons. The receptor was derived from a man aged 18 to 35 in good health. Some clones in this sample may be carry-over from other donors' samples. This rearrangement joins TRBV6-1 to TRBJ2-2, with D perhaps TRBD1 or TRBD2 (5 bases each). What was sequenced was naive CD4+ T cells from PBMCs. This sample's subset: CD45RA+ positively selected. The CDR3 reads CASSEGAGELFF. The DNA for the CDR3 is TGTGCCAGCAGTGAGGGGGCCGGGGAGCTGTTTTTT.